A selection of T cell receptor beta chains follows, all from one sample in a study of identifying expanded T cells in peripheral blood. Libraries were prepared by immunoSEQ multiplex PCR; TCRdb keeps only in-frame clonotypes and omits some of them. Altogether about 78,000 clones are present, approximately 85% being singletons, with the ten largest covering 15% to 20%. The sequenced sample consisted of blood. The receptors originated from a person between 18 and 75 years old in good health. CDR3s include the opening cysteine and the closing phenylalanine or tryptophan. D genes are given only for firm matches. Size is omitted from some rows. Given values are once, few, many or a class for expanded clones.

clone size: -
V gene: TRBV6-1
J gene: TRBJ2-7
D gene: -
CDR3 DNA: TGTGCCAGCAGTGAAACTAGCTCCTCCTACGAGCAGTACTTC
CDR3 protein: CASSETSSSYEQYF

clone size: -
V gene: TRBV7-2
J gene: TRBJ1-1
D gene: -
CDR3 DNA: TGTGCCAGCAGCTTAGCGCCGGGAACCACAGAAGCTTTCTTT
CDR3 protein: CASSLAPGTTEAFF

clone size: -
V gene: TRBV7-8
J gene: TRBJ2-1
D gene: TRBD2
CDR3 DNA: TGTGCCAGCAGCTTATCTAGACTAGCGACCTACAATGAGCAGTTCTTC
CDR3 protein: CASSLSRLATYNEQFF

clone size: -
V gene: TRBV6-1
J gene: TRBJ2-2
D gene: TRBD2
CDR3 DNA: TGTGCCAGCTCTGTTGCGGGGGGGTTTACCGGGGAGCTGTTTTTT
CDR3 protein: CASSVAGGFTGELFF

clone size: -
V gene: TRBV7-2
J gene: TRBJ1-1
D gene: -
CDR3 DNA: TGTGCCAGCAGCTTAGCGGGGGGGAGCACTGAAGCTTTCTTT
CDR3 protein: CASSLAGGSTEAFF

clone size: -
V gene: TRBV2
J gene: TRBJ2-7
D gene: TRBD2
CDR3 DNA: TGTGCCAGCAGGCCGGATAGCGGGAGGGCTAGACCTTACGAGCAGTACTTC
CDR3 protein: CASRPDSGRARPYEQYF

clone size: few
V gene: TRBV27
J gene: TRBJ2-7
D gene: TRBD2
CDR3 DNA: TGTGCCAGCAGTTTATCGGGTACGGGACTAGCGTCATACGAGCAGTACTTC
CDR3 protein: CASSLSGTGLASYEQYF

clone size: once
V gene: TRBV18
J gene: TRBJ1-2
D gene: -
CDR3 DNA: TGTGCCAGCTCTCCGGTCGCAGGGACTAGCCGCGACTATGGCTACACCTTC
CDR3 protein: CASSPVAGTSRDYGYTF

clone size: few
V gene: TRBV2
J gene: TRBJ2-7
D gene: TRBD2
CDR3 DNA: TGTGCCAGCAGTGAAGTGAATAGCGGGAGATCCTACGAGCAGTACTTC
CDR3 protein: CASSEVNSGRSYEQYF

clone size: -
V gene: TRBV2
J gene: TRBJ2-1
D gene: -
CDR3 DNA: TGTGCCAGCAGTGAAATTGGGCGGAATGAGCAGTTCTTC
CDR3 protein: CASSEIGRNEQFF

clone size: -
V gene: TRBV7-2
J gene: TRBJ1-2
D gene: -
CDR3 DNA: TGTGCCAGCAGCCCCTCCCGGGAGTTCTATGGCTACACCTTC
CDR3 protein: CASSPSREFYGYTF

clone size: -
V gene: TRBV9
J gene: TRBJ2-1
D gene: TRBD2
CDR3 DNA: TGTGCCAGCAGCGTAGCTAGCGGGAGGGTCAATGAGCAGTTCTTC
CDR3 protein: CASSVASGRVNEQFF

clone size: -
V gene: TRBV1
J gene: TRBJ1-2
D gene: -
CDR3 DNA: TGCACCAGCAGCCAAGATCAAGGGCCCTACTATGGCTACACCTTC
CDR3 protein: CTSSQDQGPYYGYTF

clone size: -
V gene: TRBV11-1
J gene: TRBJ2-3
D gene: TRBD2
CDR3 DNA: TGTGCCAGCAGCTTAGGTGCGACTAGCGGGAGAGGCCCCACAGATACGCAGTATTTT
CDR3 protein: CASSLGATSGRGPTDTQYF

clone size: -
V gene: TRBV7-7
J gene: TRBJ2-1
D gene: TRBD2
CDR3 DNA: TGTGCTAGCAGTTTAGGCGGGAGGTACGACAATGAGCAGTTCTTC
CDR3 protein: CASSLGGRYDNEQFF

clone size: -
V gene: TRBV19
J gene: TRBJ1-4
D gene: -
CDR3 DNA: TGTGCCAGTACCAACCAGATTTGGGGCGGAGAAAAACTGTTTTTT
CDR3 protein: CASTNQIWGGEKLFF

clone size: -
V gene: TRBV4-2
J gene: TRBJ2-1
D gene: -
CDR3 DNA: TGTGCCAGCAGCCAAGGTTTGCGGGATGAGCAGTTCTTC
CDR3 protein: CASSQGLRDEQFF

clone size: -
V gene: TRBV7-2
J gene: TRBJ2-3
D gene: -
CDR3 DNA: TGTGCCAGCAGCTTGCGGAGTCGGGGTGGCACAGATACGCAGTATTTT
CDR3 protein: CASSLRSRGGTDTQYF

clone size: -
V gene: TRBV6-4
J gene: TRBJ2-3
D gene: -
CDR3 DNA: TGTGCCAGCAGTGACGATACAAGGGCTAGCACAGATACGCAGTATTTT
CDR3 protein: CASSDDTRASTDTQYF

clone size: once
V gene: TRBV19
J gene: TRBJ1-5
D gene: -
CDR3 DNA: TGTGCCAGTAGTATATACAGGTTTGAGGATCAGCCCCAGCATTTT
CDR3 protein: CASSIYRFEDQPQHF

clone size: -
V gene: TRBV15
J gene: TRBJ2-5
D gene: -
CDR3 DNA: TGTGCCACCAGCAGAGACAGGGAGACCCAGTACTTC
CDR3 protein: CATSRDRETQYF

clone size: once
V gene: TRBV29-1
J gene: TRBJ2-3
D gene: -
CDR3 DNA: TGCAGCGTTGCTGGGATGGGGGATACGCAGTATTTT
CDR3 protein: CSVAGMGDTQYF

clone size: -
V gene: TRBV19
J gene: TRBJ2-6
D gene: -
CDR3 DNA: TGTGCCACTAGGGACCCAGGGGGGATTTACTCTGGGGCCAACGTCCTGACTTTC
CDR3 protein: CATRDPGGIYSGANVLTF

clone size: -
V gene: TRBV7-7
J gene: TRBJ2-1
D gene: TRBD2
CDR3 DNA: TGTGCTAGCAGCTTAGCAGGGTCTAGCGGGAGCGGCGAGCAGTTCTTC
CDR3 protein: CASSLAGSSGSGEQFF

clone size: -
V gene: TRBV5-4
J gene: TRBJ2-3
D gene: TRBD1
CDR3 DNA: TGTGCCAGCAGCCCCCGTGGGCAGGGGGTGACAGATACGCAGTATTTT
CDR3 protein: CASSPRGQGVTDTQYF

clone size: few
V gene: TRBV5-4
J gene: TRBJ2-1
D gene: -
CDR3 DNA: TGTGCCAGCAGCTTAGAAGCTTTGAGGTACAATGAGCAGTTCTTC
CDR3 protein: CASSLEALRYNEQFF

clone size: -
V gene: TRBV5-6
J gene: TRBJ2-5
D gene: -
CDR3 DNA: TGTGCCAGCAGCCCTGGACGGAGGATGGAGACCCAGTACTTC
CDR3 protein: CASSPGRRMETQYF

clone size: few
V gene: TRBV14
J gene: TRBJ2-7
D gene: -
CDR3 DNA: TGTGCCAGCAGCCAAGAGGGCGCCCCCTCCTACGAGCAGTACTTC
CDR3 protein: CASSQEGAPSYEQYF

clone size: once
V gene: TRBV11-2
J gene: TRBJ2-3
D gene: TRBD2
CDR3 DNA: TGTGCCAGCAGCCCCTGGTTAGCGGGAGATACGCAGTATTTT
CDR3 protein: CASSPWLAGDTQYF

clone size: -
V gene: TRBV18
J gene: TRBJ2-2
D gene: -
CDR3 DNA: TGTGCCAGCTCATCCGGGACTCCCAACACCGGGGAGCTGTTTTTT
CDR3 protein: CASSSGTPNTGELFF

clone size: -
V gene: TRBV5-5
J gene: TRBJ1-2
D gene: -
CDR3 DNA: TGTGCCAGCAGCTGGGAGGGCAAGGGTGGCTACACCTTC
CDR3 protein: CASSWEGKGGYTF

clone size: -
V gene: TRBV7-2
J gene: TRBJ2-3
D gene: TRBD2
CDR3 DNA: TGTGCCAGCAGGAGGGAAAGCGGGAGCGCAGATACGCAGTATTTT
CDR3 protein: CASRRESGSADTQYF

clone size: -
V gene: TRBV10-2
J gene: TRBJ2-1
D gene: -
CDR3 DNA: TGCGCCACCAGTTTGGGACAGCGGGAGTTAAATGAGCAGTTCTTC
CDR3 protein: CATSLGQRELNEQFF

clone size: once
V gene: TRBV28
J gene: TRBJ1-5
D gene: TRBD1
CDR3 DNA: TGTGCCAGCAGTTTCATGACAGGGGCGAATCAGCCCCAGCATTTT
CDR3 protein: CASSFMTGANQPQHF

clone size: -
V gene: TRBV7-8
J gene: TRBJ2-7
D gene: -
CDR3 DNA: TGTGCCAGCAGCTCCCACCTTACGTTCGAGCAGTACTTC
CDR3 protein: CASSSHLTFEQYF

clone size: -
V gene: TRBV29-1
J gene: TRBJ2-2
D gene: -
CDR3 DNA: TGCAGCGTTCGCTTCGGGGGCCAAACCGGGGAGCTGTTTTTT
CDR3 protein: CSVRFGGQTGELFF